This entry concerns a single T cell receptor beta chain. What it binds is unknown. 60 Vbeta and 13 Jbeta primers were used in PCR. Profiling relied on immunoSEQ multiplex PCR, and the TCRdb table lists in-frame clones only, not all of them. The sample lists fewer than 150,000 clones, roughly 80% occurring once. The sample originates from a study of cytomegalovirus exposure and HLA in healthy donors. Study outcomes and limitations: It was in a later analysis that TCR association rates were seen to vary by HLA locus, highest for DRB1 and lowest for HLA-C. Per a prior analysis, the majority of TCR beta V segments were productive roughly 87% or roughly 30% of the time. Per published accounts, TCR beta sequences correctly predicted the HLA-A and HLA-B alleles of most subjects.

J was trimmed by 2 bases and V by 6 bases; bases with no gene match: 9. Germline CDR1 reads KGHSH; CDR2 reads LQKENI. CDR3 length: 16 residues. The specimen sequenced was PBMCs. The chain employs TRBV18 and TRBJ2-3, with TRBD1 identical over 9 bases. The receptor was isolated from a man aged 50 to 59 in good health and CMV-seropositive. The CDR3 reads CASSPTGQGLTDTQYF. As DNA, the CDR3 is TGTGCCAGCTCGCCGACGGGACAGGGACTCACAGATACGCAGTATTTT.